These 20 T cell receptor beta chains were sequenced from one sample in a study of T cell responses to AZD1222 COVID-19 vaccine. Measured with immunoSEQ multiplex PCR; TCRdb has only the in-frame clones, and not every one. The table has 85,000 or so clones, about 86% seen once. The sample was peripheral blood, taken 28 days after the second AZD1222 dose. The origin of the receptors is an adult who received the AZD1222 COVID-19 vaccine.

The rearrangement links TRBV19 to TRBJ2-7, with D perhaps matching TRBD1 (6 bases). The CDR3 has 14 amino acids. V was shortened by 5 bases and J by 1 base, with 12 bases between the two germline ends. CDR1 and CDR2 (germline): LNHDA, SQIVND (reference sequence). The CDR3 sequence is CASSRGGPSYEQYF. CDR3 DNA sequence: TGTGCCAGTAGTCGAGGGGGTCCTTCCTACGAGCAGTACTTC. The whole variable domain, filled in from reference TRBV19 and TRBJ2-7, reads DGGITQSPKYLFRKEGQNVTLSCEQNLNHDAMYWYRQDPGQGLRLIYYSQIVNDFQKGDIAEGYSVSREKKESFPLTVTSAQKNPTAFYLCASSRGGPSYEQYFGPGTRLTVT.

The chain links TRBV28 to TRBJ1-3, with D uncertain. V lost 6 bases to trimming and J lost 0 bases, with 12 bases between them. Germline V gene sequence: CDR1 MDHEN, CDR2 SYDVKM. CDR3 length equals 15 residues. The CDR3, as DNA: TGTGCCAGCAGGCCCACAGAGTACTCTGGAAACACCATATATTTT. Translating gives CASRPTEYSGNTIYF.

This clone was seen a single time. The V and J genes are TRBV30 and TRBJ2-7; D unresolved. V was shortened by 0 bases and J by 1 base, with 7 bases between the two germline ends. The germline V gene encodes CDR1 GTSNPN and CDR2 SVGIG (reference sequence). The CDR3 totals 13 residues. CDR3 DNA: TGTGCCTGGAGTGTGGGCAGGTCCTACGAGCAGTACTTC. Its translation: CAWSVGRSYEQYF.

The rearrangement links TRBV10-3 to TRBJ2-5; D is uncertain. CDR3 length equals 14 residues. V was cut by 0 bases and J by 2 bases, with 7 bases left in between. Per germline, CDR1 ENHRY and CDR2 SYGVKD. The CDR3 DNA reads TGTGCCATCAGTGAGTCAAACGGGCAAGAGACCCAGTACTTC. Protein: CAISESNGQETQYF.

The chain has TRBV11-2 and TRBJ2-5, with 8 bases matching TRBD1. CDR3 length: 15 residues. The germline V gene has CDR1 SGHAT and CDR2 FQNNGV. V was clipped by 5 bases and J by 5 bases; unmatched bases: 10. The CDR3 nucleotides read TGTGCCAGCAGCCCTCAGGGACAGGAGCGGGAGACCCAGTACTTC. This sequence encodes CASSPQGQERETQYF.

The gene calls are TRBV6-5 and TRBJ2-5; D is ambiguous. Germline V gives CDR1 MNHEY, CDR2 SVGAGI. The CDR3 spans 13 residues. Trimming left V 2 bases short and J 2 bases short, with 6 bases between. CDR3 residues: CASSYNIQETQYF. DNA for the CDR3: TGTGCCAGCAGTTACAACATACAAGAGACCCAGTACTTC.

V gene TRBV28 combines with J gene TRBJ1-2; D call uncertain. CDR1 MDHEN and CDR2 SYDVKM come from the germline V gene. Deletions cut 5 bases from V and 1 base from J, with 14 bases between. This CDR3 has 15 residues. The CDR3 coding sequence is TGTGCCAGCAGTGTACGGGAAACCATTAACTATGGCTACACCTTC. It specifies CASSVRETINYGYTF.

The V and J genes are TRBV6-4 and TRBJ1-1; D is unclear. Trimming pared 2 bases from V and 0 bases from J, leaving 4 bases between. Per the germline V gene, CDR1 is MRHNA and CDR2 is SNTAGT. This CDR3 region has 13 residues. As DNA, the CDR3 is TGTGCCAGCAGTGACCAGGTGAACACTGAAGCTTTCTTT. This sequence encodes CASSDQVNTEAFF.

This chain uses TRBV30 with TRBJ1-5, with D perhaps TRBD1 (6 bases). Trimming left V 1 base short and J 1 base short, with 11 bases between. Germline V gene data show CDR1 as GTSNPN and CDR2 as SVGIG (reference sequence). This CDR3 spans 15 amino acids. The CDR3 DNA reads TGTGCCTGGAGTGGGACAGTGGGGAGCAATCAGCCCCAGCATTTT. Its translation is CAWSGTVGSNQPQHF.

The CDR3 DNA sequence: TGTGCCAGCAGTTACCAGGGGACAGGGGGCTACGAGCAGTACTTC. This codes for CASSYQGTGGYEQYF. This chain connects TRBV6-5 to TRBJ2-7; 11 bases are a match to TRBD1. This CDR3 region has 15 residues. V shed 2 bases and J 3 bases; nucleotides not matched to a gene: 3. Germline V gene data show CDR1 as MNHEY and CDR2 as SVGAGI.

This chain connects TRBV30 to TRBJ2-7; 9 bases are a match to TRBD2. V lost 0 bases and J lost 7; bases outside the gene matches: 10. The germline V gene encodes CDR1 GTSNPN and CDR2 SVGIG (reference sequence). The CDR3 covers 15 residues. CDR3 amino acids: CAWSVLASGNNEQYF. CDR3 nucleotide sequence: TGTGCCTGGAGTGTACTGGCTAGCGGGAATAATGAGCAGTACTTC.

The chain has TRBV7-2 and TRBJ1-3; weak D call: TRBD1 (6 bases). Trimming left V 2 bases short and J 1 base short, with 6 bases between. Germline lookup yields CDR1 SGHTA and CDR2 FQGNSA. The length of the CDR3 is 14 residues. This chain's CDR3 is CASSLQGSGNTIYF. CDR3 bases: TGTGCCAGCAGCTTACAGGGGTCTGGAAACACCATATATTTT.

CDR3 sequence reads: CASRLWGAMNTEAFF. The CDR3 region has the DNA TGTGCCAGCAGGCTCTGGGGGGCAATGAACACTGAAGCTTTCTTT. The J gene is TRBJ1-1, the V gene TRBV5-6; tentative D call: TRBD1 (6 bases). Between the trimmed V and J ends, which lost 5 bases and 0 bases, there was a span of 14 bases. The CDR3 runs 15 residues. Germline V gene data show CDR1 as SGHDT and CDR2 as YYEEEE. Based on the CDR3 plus reference TRBV5-6 and TRBJ1-1, the full variable domain is DAGVTQSPTHLIKTRGQQVTLRCSPKSGHDTVSWYQQALGQGPQFIFQYYEEEERQRGNFPDRFSGHQFPNYSSELNVNALLLGDSALYLCASRLWGAMNTEAFFGQGTRLTVV.

The chain is built from TRBV2 and TRBJ1-2; 12 nucleotides align to TRBD1. The trim removed 6 bases at V and 8 bases at J, leaving 10 bases unmatched. The CDR3 contains 15 residues. Germline V gene lookup returns CDR1 SNHLY and CDR2 FYNNEI. CDR3: CASRVGTGGAGGYTF. CDR3 sequence (DNA): TGTGCCAGCAGGGTCGGGACAGGGGGCGCGGGAGGCTACACCTTC.

This clone occurred a few times. The rearrangement uses TRBV11-2 and TRBJ2-1; D gene unclear. The CDR3 runs 12 residues. Trimming removed 0 bases at V and 9 bases at J, with 6 bases between. Germline V lookup: CDR1 SGHAT, CDR2 FQNNGV. Here the CDR3 reads CASSLETGEQFF. CDR3 DNA: TGTGCCAGCAGCTTAGAGACGGGTGAGCAGTTCTTC.

The chain couples TRBV7-8 to TRBJ2-2; 9 bases are shared with TRBD1. CDR3 length equals 14 residues. V trimming: 5 bases; J trimming: 4 bases; junction bases outside the gene matches: 2. Germline CDR1 reads SGHVS; CDR2 reads FQNEAQ. The CDR3 loop is CASSAGQGTGELFF. CDR3 nucleotides: TGTGCCAGCAGCGCGGGACAGGGCACCGGGGAGCTGTTTTTT. The full variable domain, in which reference TRBV7-8 and TRBJ2-2 provide the parts outside the CDR3, is GAGVSQSPRYKVAKRGQDVALRCDPISGHVSLFWYQQALGQGPEFLTYFQNEAQLDKSGLPSDRFFAERPEGSVSTLKIQRTQQEDSAVYLCASSAGQGTGELFFGEGSRLTVL.

The gene calls are TRBV4-1 and TRBJ1-2; TRBD1 is a possible D gene (5 bases). V lost 0 bases, J lost 5 bases, and 16 bases lay in between. The germline CDR1 and CDR2 sequences are MGHRA and YSYEKL. The CDR3 is 16 residues long. The CDR3 here is CASSQESAGWRYGYTF. The CDR3 DNA sequence: TGCGCCAGCAGCCAAGAAAGCGCAGGGTGGAGGTATGGCTACACCTTC.

This clone was picked up a small number of times. The chain employs TRBV7-9 and TRBJ2-3, with D perhaps TRBD2 (6 bases). The germline CDR1 and CDR2 sequences are SEHNR and FQNEAQ (reference sequence). Trimming took off 4 bases at V and 1 base at J, with 15 bases between the two ends. The CDR3 loop spans 16 amino acids. CDR3 nucleotides: TGTGCCAGCAGCTCCCTACCGGGACTCCGCACAGATACGCAGTATTTT. Its protein is CASSSLPGLRTDTQYF. The whole variable domain, remainder taken from reference TRBV7-9 and TRBJ2-3, is DTGVSQNPRHKITKRGQNVTFRCDPISEHNRLYWYRQTLGQGPEFLTYFQNEAQLEKSRLLSDRFSAERPKGSFSTLEIQRTEQGDSAMYLCASSSLPGLRTDTQYFGPGTRLTVL.

The V and J genes are TRBV7-8 and TRBJ1-5; 9 bases match TRBD1. Trimming cost V 5 bases and J 7 bases; bases outside gene matches: 18. CDR1 is SGHVS, CDR2 FQNEAQ, per germline. The CDR3 is made up of 18 amino acids. Here the CDR3 DNA reads TGTGCCAGCAGCGCCTCCGGGACAGGGAGTCTCTCAGGACAGCCCCAGCATTTT. Its translation is CASSASGTGSLSGQPQHF.

The chain is built from TRBV5-4 and TRBJ2-3; D remains ambiguous. This CDR3 has 13 residues. The V end lost 2 bases, the J end lost 4 bases, and 8 bases lay between the germline ends. Germline CDR1 and CDR2: SGHNT and YYREEE (reference sequence). Written as DNA, the CDR3 is TGTGCCAGCAGCTTTTTTGGGCCAGATACGCAGTATTTT. Its protein product is CASSFFGPDTQYF.